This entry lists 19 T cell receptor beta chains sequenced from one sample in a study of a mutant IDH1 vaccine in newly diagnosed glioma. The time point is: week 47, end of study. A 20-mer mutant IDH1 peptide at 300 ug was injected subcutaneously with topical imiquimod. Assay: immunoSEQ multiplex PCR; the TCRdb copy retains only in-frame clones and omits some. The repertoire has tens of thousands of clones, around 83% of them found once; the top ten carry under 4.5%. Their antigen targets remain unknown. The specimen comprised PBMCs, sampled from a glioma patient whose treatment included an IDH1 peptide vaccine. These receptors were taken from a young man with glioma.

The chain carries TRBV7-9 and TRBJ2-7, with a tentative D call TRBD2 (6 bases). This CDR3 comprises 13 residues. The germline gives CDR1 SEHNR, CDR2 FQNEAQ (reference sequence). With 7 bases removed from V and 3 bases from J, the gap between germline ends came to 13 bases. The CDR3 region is CASKGRGVYEQYF. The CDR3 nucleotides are TGTGCCAGCAAAGGGCGGGGAGTCTACGAGCAGTACTTC.

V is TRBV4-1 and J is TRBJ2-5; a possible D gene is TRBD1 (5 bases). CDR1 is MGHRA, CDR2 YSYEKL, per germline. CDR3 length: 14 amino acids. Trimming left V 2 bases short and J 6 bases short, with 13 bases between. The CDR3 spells CASSQPTEDKTQYF. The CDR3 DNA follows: TGCGCCAGCAGCCAACCGACAGAGGATAAGACCCAGTACTTC.

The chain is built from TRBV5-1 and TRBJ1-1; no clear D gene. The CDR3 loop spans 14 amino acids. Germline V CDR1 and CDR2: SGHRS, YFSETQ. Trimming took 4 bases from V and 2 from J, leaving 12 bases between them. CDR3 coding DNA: TGCGCCAGCAGCCGGGTGGCGGTAAACACTGAAGCTTTCTTT. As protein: CASSRVAVNTEAFF.

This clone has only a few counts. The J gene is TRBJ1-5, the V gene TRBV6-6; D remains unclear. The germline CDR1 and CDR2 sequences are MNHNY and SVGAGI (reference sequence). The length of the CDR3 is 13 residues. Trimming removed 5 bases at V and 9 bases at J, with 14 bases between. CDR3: CASSMTASGPQHF. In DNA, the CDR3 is TGTGCCAGCAGTATGACGGCTTCAGGGCCCCAGCATTTT.

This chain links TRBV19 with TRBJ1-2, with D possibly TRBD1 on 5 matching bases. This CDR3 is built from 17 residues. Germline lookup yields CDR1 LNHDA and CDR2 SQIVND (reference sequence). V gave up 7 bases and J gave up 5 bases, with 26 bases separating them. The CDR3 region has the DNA TGTGCCAGTACTTTGGACATTGGTGGCAGATACGGTTATGGCTACACCTTC. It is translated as CASTLDIGGRYGYGYTF.

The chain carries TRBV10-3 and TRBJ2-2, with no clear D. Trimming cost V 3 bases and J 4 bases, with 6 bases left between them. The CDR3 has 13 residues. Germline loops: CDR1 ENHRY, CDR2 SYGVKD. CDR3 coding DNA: TGTGCCATCAGTGAAAAAGGCACCGGGGAGCTGTTTTTT. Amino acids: CAISEKGTGELFF.

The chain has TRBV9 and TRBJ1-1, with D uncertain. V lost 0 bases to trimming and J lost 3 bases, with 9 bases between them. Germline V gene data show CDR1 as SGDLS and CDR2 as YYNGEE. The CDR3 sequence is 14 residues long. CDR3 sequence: CASSVVRTYTEAFF. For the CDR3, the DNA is TGTGCCAGCAGCGTAGTTCGGACTTACACTGAAGCTTTCTTT.

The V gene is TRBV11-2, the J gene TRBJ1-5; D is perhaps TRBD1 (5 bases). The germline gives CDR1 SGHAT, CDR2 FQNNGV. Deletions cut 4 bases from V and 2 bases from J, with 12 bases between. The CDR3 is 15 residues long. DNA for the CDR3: TGTGCCAGCAGCTCCAGGGTAGATGGCAATCAGCCCCAGCATTTT. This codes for CASSSRVDGNQPQHF.

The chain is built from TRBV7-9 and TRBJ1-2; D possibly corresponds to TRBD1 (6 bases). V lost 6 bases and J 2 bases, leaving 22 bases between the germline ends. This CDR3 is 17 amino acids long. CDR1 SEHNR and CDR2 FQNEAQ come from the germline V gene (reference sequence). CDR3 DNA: TGTGCCAGCAGACCGACCGGGACAAGAAGTGAGAACTATGGCTACACCTTC. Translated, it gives CASRPTGTRSENYGYTF.

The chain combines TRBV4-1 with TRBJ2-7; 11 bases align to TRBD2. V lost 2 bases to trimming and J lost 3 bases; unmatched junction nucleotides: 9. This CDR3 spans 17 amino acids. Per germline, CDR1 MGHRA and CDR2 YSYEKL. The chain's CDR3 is CASSQTTGTSGIYEQYF. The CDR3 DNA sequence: TGCGCCAGCAGCCAAACTACCGGGACTAGCGGAATCTACGAGCAGTACTTC.

The CDR3 DNA sequence: TGTGCCAGCAGCTTAGTAGCGGGGGGGAACGAGCAGTACTTC. Encoded protein: CASSLVAGGNEQYF. The genes are TRBV7-6 and TRBJ2-7; 11 bases are shared with TRBD2. This CDR3 has 14 amino acids. The junction had 1 base not matched to a gene; V was cut back by 1 base and J by 5 bases. Germline V lookup: CDR1 SGHVS, CDR2 FNYEAQ. Based on the CDR3 plus reference TRBV7-6 and TRBJ2-7, the full variable domain is GAGVSQSPRYKVTKRGQDVALRCDPISGHVSLYWYRQALGQGPEFLTYFNYEAQQDKSGLPNDRFSAERPEGSISTLTIQRTEQRDSAMYRCASSLVAGGNEQYFGPGTRLTVT.

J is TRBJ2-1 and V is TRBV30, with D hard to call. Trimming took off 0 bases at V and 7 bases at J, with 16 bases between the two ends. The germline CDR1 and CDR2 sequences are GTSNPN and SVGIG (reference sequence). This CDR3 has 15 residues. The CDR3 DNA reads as TGTGCCTGGAGTGTAAGTGCGCCCCTGGGGAATGAGCAGTTCTTC. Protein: CAWSVSAPLGNEQFF.

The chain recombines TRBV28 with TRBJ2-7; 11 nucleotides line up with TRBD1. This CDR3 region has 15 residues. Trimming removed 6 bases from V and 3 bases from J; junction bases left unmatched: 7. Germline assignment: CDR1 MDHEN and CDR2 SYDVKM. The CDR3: CASRTSGTGGYEQYF. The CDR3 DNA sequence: TGTGCCAGCAGGACCTCCGGGACAGGGGGCTACGAGCAGTACTTC.

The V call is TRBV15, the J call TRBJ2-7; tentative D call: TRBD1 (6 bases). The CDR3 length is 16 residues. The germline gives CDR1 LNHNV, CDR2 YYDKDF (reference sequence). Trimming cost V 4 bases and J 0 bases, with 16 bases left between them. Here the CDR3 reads CATSILTGISSYEQYF. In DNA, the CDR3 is TGTGCCACCAGCATATTAACAGGGATTAGCTCCTACGAGCAGTACTTC. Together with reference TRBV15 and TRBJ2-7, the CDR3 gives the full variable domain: DAMVIQNPRYQVTQFGKPVTLSCSQTLNHNVMYWYQQKSSQAPKLLFHYYDKDFNNEADTPDNFQSRRPNTSFCFLDIRSPGLGDTAMYLCATSILTGISSYEQYFGPGTRLTVT.

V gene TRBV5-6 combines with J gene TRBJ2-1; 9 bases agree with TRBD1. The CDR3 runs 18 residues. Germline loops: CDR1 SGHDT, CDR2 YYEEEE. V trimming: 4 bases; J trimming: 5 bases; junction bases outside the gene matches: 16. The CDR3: CASSHFRYGTGLHNEQFF. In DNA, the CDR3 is TGTGCCAGCAGCCATTTCCGTTACGGGACAGGGCTTCACAATGAGCAGTTCTTC. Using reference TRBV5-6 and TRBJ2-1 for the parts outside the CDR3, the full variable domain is DAGVTQSPTHLIKTRGQQVTLRCSPKSGHDTVSWYQQALGQGPQFIFQYYEEEERQRGNFPDRFSGHQFPNYSSELNVNALLLGDSALYLCASSHFRYGTGLHNEQFFGPGTRLTVL.

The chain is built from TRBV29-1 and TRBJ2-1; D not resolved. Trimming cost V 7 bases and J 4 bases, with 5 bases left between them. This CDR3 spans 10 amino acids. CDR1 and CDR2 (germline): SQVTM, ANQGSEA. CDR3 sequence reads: CSGAYNEQFF. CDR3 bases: TGCAGCGGCGCGTACAATGAGCAGTTCTTC.

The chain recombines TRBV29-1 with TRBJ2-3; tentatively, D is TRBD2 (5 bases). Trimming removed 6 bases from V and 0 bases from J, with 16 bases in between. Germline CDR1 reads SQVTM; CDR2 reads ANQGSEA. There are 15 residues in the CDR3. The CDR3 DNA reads TGCAGCGTGGCCCCCCGGGGAACTAGCACAGATACGCAGTATTTT. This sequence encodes CSVAPRGTSTDTQYF.

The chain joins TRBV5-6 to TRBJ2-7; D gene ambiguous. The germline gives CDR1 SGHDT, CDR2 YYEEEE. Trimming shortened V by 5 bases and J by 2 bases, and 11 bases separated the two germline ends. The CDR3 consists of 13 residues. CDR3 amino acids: CASRKDGPYEQYF. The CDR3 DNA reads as TGTGCCAGCAGGAAGGACGGACCCTACGAGCAGTACTTC.

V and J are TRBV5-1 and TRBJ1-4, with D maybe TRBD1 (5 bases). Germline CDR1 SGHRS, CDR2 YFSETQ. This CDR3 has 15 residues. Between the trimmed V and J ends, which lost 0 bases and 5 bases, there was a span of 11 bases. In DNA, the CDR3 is TGCGCCAGCAGCTTGGACCGGGACGGAAATGAAAAACTGTTTTTT. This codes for CASSLDRDGNEKLFF.